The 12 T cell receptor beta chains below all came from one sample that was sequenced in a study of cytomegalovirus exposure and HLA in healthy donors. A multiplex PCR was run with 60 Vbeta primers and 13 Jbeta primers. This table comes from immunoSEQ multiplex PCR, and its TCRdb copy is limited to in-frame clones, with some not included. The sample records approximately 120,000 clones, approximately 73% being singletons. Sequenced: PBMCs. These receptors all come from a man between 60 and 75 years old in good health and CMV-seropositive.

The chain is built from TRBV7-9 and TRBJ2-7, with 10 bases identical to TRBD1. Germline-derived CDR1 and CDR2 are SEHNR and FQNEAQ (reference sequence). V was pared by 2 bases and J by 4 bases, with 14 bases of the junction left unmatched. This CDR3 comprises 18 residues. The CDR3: CASSLTPLLTGGKYEQYF. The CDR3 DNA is TGTGCCAGCAGCTTAACCCCCCTTTTGACAGGGGGCAAGTACGAGCAGTACTTC.

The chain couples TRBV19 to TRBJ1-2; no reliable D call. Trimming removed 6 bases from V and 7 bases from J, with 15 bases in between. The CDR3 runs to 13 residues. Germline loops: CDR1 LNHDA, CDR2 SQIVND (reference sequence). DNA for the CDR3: TGTGCCAGTAGCACCGACCCGGCGGGTGGCTACACCTTC. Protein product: CASSTDPAGGYTF.

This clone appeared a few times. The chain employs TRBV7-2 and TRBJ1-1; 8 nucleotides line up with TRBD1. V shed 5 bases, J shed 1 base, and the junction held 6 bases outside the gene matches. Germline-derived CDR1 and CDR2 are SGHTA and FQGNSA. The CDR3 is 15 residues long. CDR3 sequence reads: CASSTQGERNTEAFF. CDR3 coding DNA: TGTGCCAGCAGCACACAGGGGGAGAGGAACACTGAAGCTTTCTTT.

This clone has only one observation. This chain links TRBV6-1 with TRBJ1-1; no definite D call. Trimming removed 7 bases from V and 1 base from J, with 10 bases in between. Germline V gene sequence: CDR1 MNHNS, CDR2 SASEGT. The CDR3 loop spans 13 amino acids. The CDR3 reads CASTESGNTEAFF. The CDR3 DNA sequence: TGTGCCAGCACCGAGAGCGGGAACACTGAAGCTTTCTTT.

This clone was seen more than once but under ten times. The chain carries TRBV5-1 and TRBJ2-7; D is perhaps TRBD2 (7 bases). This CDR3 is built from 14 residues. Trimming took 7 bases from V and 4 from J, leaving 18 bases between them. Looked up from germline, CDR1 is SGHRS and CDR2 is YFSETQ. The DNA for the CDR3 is TGCGCCAGCGGGAATAGGGGGGGGGCATACGAGCAGTACTTC. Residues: CASGNRGGAYEQYF.

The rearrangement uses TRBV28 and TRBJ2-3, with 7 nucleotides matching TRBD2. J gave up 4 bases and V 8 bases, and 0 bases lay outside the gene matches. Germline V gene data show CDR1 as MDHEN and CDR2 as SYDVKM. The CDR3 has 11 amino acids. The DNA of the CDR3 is TGTGCCAGCCGGGGGGCAGATACGCAGTATTTT. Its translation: CASRGADTQYF.

The CDR3 DNA reads TGTGCCAGCAGCTTGGGGGCAGGGGAGACAGATACGCAGTATTTT. As protein: CASSLGAGETDTQYF. The V call is TRBV5-4, the J call TRBJ2-3; tentative D call: TRBD1 (6 bases). CDR1 and CDR2 (germline): SGHNT, YYREEE (reference sequence). CDR3 length: 15 amino acids. V was trimmed by 0 bases and J by 3 bases, leaving 11 bases between them.

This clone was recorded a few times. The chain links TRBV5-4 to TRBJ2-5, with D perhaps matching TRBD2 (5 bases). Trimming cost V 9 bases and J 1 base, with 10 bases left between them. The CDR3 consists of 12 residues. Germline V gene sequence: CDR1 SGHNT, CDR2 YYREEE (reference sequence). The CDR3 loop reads CATSGIQETQYF. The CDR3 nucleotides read TGTGCCACTTCGGGGATCCAAGAGACCCAGTACTTC.

The CDR3 DNA reads TGCGCCAGCAGCTCATCGACAGGGGTAGTTTACGAGCAGTACTTC. Encoded protein: CASSSSTGVVYEQYF. The genes are TRBV5-1 and TRBJ2-7, with TRBD1 matching 8 bases. CDR1 and CDR2 (germline): SGHRS, YFSETQ. CDR3 length equals 15 residues. Trimming removed 3 bases from V and 4 bases from J; junction bases left unmatched: 9.

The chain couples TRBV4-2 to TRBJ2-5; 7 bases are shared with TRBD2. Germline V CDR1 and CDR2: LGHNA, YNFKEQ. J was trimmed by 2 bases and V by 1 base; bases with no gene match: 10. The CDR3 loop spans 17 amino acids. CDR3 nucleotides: TGTGCCAGCAGCCAAGGAAAATCCAGCGGGGTGCAAGAGACCCAGTACTTC. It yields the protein CASSQGKSSGVQETQYF.

The CDR3 DNA sequence: TGTGCCAGCTCACCCCGAGCCGAGAGCTCTGGAAACACCATATATTTT. Protein product: CASSPRAESSGNTIYF. This rearrangement joins TRBV18 to TRBJ1-3; D call uncertain. Trimming stripped 3 bases from V and 0 bases from J, with 12 bases between. The CDR3 is 16 amino acids. The germline V gene has CDR1 KGHSH and CDR2 LQKENI.

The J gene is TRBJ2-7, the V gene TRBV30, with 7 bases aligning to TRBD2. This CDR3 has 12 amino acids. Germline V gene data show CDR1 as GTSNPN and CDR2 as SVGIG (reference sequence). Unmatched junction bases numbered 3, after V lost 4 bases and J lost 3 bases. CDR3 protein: CAWTRTSYEQYF. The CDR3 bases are TGTGCCTGGACGCGGACTAGCTACGAGCAGTACTTC.